Reported below is one TCR beta chain. This clone has more than one count but fewer than ten. What this receptor recognizes is not known. Base qualities were left out, and no much larger clone turns up one base away. The meaning of the sample's time point label: about eleven months on ibrutinib. For TCR beta library preparation, about 2 micrograms of genomic DNA were extracted from the cryopreserved PBMCs. Longitudinal blood samples from CLL patients on ibrutinib monotherapy underwent high-throughput TCR beta sequencing. The patients took part in an open-label, single-center phase 2 trial of ibrutinib monotherapy. Each clonotype received, on average, about 9.7x coverage in deep resolution sequencing performed on a MiSeq, where the target depth lay between 1 in 1 million and 1 in 200,000 T cells. The immunoSEQ hsTCRB Kit was used to generate TCR beta libraries. The authors' pipeline ran thus. Data were analyzed with ImmunoSEQ Data Assistant and ImmunoSEQ Analyzer, with V, D and J genes assigned per IMGT definitions. Clonality, which ranges from 0 to 1, was calculated as one minus the normalized Shannon entropy of productive rearrangement frequencies. Public clonotype analysis was restricted to overrepresented clonotypes comprising at least 0.05% of each patient's repertoire. Thirteen age-matched healthy donor repertoires from immuneACCESS were used as controls for clonality. The table comes from immuneACCESS by way of TCRdb, which keeps in-frame sequences with V and J called. Part of the clones is missing from these tables; in studies checked, under half for an unresolved V gene and the rest for unknown reasons. V and J calls and clone size come straight from that table; D and trimming were deduced from the DNA. For this sample there are 130,000 or so clones; 77% appear just once. The ten largest clonotypes hold approximately 28% of the sample.

This entry comes from a study of cytotoxic CD8 clonotypes in ibrutinib-treated CLL (dated by TCRdb to about 2021). In the study overall: The cohort was composed of 11 relapsed/refractory and about 16 treatment-naive patients; IGHV unmutated status was identified in 17 patients. Partial responses were observed in around 25 patients and complete responses in 2; after a median follow-up of 68 months, remission was maintained in approximately 15 patients and progression was observed in some 12. Samples at response were collected after a median of about 11 months of treatment, with a range of about 6 to 36 months. Samples averaged approximately 260,000 productive templates and 80,000 to 100,000 productive rearrangements. Of the 70 to 100 people in the trial, 26 had longitudinal samples available. Cryopreserved peripheral blood mononuclear cells were obtained before treatment, at response, and at either sustained remission or disease progression. Every remission and progressive disease sample was obtained while ibrutinib was still being received by the patients. Points the paper makes about the study in general: Sampling times were not matched between sustained-remission and progressing patients, and lymph node repertoires were not studied. Public clonotypes were rare and either shrank or stayed stable during treatment, and the rise in clonality at ibrutinib response reflected expansion of private clonotypes. At ibrutinib response clonality went up, during sustained remission it held steady, and at progression it dropped back toward baseline. At baseline, clonality was higher than in age-matched healthy donors and showed a strong correlation with circulating CD8+ T-cell counts.

Trimming at the junction amounts to 6 bases on V and 3 bases on J, and the germline ends lie 12 bases apart. The CDR3 numbers 13 residues from cysteine through phenylalanine. The retained sequence is limited to the CDR3, 39 bases, with the frame set at the first base. CDR1 LNHDA and CDR2 SQIVND were looked up in the germline V gene (reference sequence). Material: PBMCs, obtained after 12 months of ibrutinib treatment. The TCR originated in a human donor with chronic lymphocytic leukemia. This receptor chain uses TRBV19 and TRBJ2-7; TRBD2 might be the D gene, on 6 matching bases. CDR3 loop: CASSSMEGYEQYF. The base sequence is TGTGCCAGTAGCAGCATGGAGGGCTACGAGCAGTACTTC.